Listed here are 19 T cell receptor beta chains from one sample, sequenced in a study of beta chain features in type 1 diabetes. The entirety of the isolated RNA underwent reverse transcription, so expressed TCRB transcripts were sequenced. Assay used: immunoSEQ multiplex PCR; TCRdb lists only in-frame clones, some missing. The sample shows about 370,000 clones, over 12% of them seen only once. Sample: naive CD4+ T cells from blood. These receptors originate from a woman under 30 in good health.

J is TRBJ2-7 and V is TRBV19; no definite D call. CDR3 length: 13 residues. Germline V gene lookup returns CDR1 LNHDA and CDR2 SQIVND (reference sequence). Trimming removed 3 bases at V and 3 bases at J, with 9 bases between. DNA for the CDR3: TGTGCCAGTAGTATGTTAACTTTCTACGAGCAGTACTTC. It encodes CASSMLTFYEQYF. The full variable domain, with the rest looked up from reference TRBV19 and TRBJ2-7, is DGGITQSPKYLFRKEGQNVTLSCEQNLNHDAMYWYRQDPGQGLRLIYYSQIVNDFQKGDIAEGYSVSREKKESFPLTVTSAQKNPTAFYLCASSMLTFYEQYFGPGTRLTVT.

The chain employs TRBV18 and TRBJ2-5; D might be TRBD1 (5 bases). V lost 2 bases and J 1 base, leaving 17 bases between the germline ends. Germline assignment: CDR1 KGHSH and CDR2 LQKENI. The CDR3 extends over 17 amino acids. The chain's CDR3 is CASSPRGVLTVQETQYF. In nucleotides, the CDR3 is TGTGCCAGCTCACCAAGGGGTGTATTGACAGTCCAAGAGACCCAGTACTTC.

This clone was counted a few times. The chain combines TRBV7-8 with TRBJ2-1; D not resolved. The V end lost 1 base, the J end lost 6 bases, and 13 bases lay between the germline ends. Germline-derived CDR1 and CDR2 are SGHVS and FQNEAQ. The CDR3 has 15 amino acids. This CDR3 is CASSLGLVIGNEQFF. Written as DNA, the CDR3 is TGTGCCAGCAGCTTAGGGCTAGTTATCGGCAATGAGCAGTTCTTC.

V and J are TRBV23-1 and TRBJ1-5, with D tentatively TRBD1 (6 bases). TRBV23-1 is reported as an ORF; its role is uncertain. The length of the CDR3 is 18 residues. V dropped 0 bases and J dropped 0 bases, with 15 bases sitting between them. CDR3 in amino acids: CASSQSKGTQYSNQPQHF. The CDR3 DNA reads as TGCGCCAGCAGTCAATCAAAGGGGACACAGTATAGCAATCAGCCCCAGCATTTT.

The chain couples TRBV28 to TRBJ1-2, with D perhaps TRBD1 (6 bases). The germline CDR1 and CDR2 sequences are MDHEN and SYDVKM. The CDR3 has 13 residues. V shed 6 bases and J shed 6 bases, with 14 bases lying between them. The CDR3 nucleotides are TGTGCCAGCAGGGGTACAGGGACCCATGGCTACACCTTC. This codes for CASRGTGTHGYTF.

The V gene is TRBV5-1, the J gene TRBJ2-7; the D gene is possibly TRBD1 (6 bases). The CDR3 runs 14 residues. Trimming shortened V by 2 bases and J by 5 bases, and 14 bases separated the two germline ends. CDR1 and CDR2 from the germline V gene are SGHRS and YFSETQ. The CDR3 DNA sequence: TGCGCCAGCAGCTTCGGGCAGGGGTACAACGAGCAGTACTTC. Residues: CASSFGQGYNEQYF.

This rearrangement joins TRBV5-1 to TRBJ2-3; a weak D match, TRBD1 (5 bases). Trimming pared 4 bases from V and 0 bases from J, leaving 12 bases between. Germline V gene lookup returns CDR1 SGHRS and CDR2 YFSETQ. CDR3 length equals 15 residues. The CDR3 here is CASSVQASSTDTQYF. For the CDR3, the DNA is TGCGCCAGCAGCGTACAGGCCTCTAGCACAGATACGCAGTATTTT.

This clone was seen more than once but under ten times. The chain combines TRBV29-1 with TRBJ1-1, with 7 bases that match TRBD1. Trimming took 4 bases from V and 5 from J; bases not matched to a gene: 7. Per the germline V gene, CDR1 is SQVTM and CDR2 is ANQGSEA. The CDR3 is 13 residues long. The CDR3 is CSVGNRGTTEAFF. The CDR3, as DNA: TGCAGCGTTGGGAACAGGGGTACGACTGAAGCTTTCTTT.

This clone was seen a few times. This chain joins TRBV28 and TRBJ2-3, with TRBD2 as a possible D gene (6 bases). The CDR3 is 14 residues long. Trimming left V 3 bases short and J 6 bases short, with 13 bases between. The V gene's germline CDR1 is MDHEN and CDR2 SYDVKM. In DNA form, the CDR3 reads TGTGCCAGCAGTTTCAAACGGGAGAGGGATACGCAGTATTTT. Encoded protein: CASSFKRERDTQYF. The full variable domain, completed using reference TRBV28 and TRBJ2-3, is DVKVTQSSRYLVKRTGEKVFLECVQDMDHENMFWYRQDPGLGLRLIYFSYDVKMKEKGDIPEGYSVSREKKERFSLILESASTNQTSMYLCASSFKRERDTQYFGPGTRLTVL.

This clone was seen a handful of times. The chain carries TRBV30 and TRBJ2-7; no clear D gene. The CDR3 consists of 12 residues. Per the germline V gene, CDR1 is GTSNPN and CDR2 is SVGIG (reference sequence). V was trimmed by 4 bases and J by 3 bases, leaving 10 bases between them. CDR3 bases: TGTGCCTGGAACTTTGCGATCTACGAGCAGTACTTC. Protein sequence: CAWNFAIYEQYF.

The rearrangement uses TRBV30 and TRBJ2-7, with a tentative D call TRBD2 (6 bases). This CDR3 spans 14 amino acids. The germline V gene encodes CDR1 GTSNPN and CDR2 SVGIG (reference sequence). V was clipped by 8 bases and J by 1 base, with 18 bases between them. CDR3 loop: CAGDRDWHSYEQYF. The CDR3 bases are TGTGCCGGGGATAGGGACTGGCATTCCTACGAGCAGTACTTC.

This clone has more than one count but fewer than ten. This chain links TRBV30 with TRBJ2-1; 14 bases are shared with TRBD2. CDR1 GTSNPN and CDR2 SVGIG come from the germline V gene (reference sequence). This CDR3 contains 14 residues. The ends lost 5 bases at V and 6 bases at J; junction bases unmatched: 3. As DNA, the CDR3 is TGTGCCTGGGCGACTAGCGGGAGGGCCAATGAGCAGTTCTTC. Translating it yields CAWATSGRANEQFF. Based on the CDR3 plus reference TRBV30 and TRBJ2-1, the full variable domain is SQTIHQWPATLVQPVGSPLSLECTVEGTSNPNLYWYRQAAGRGLQLLFYSVGIGQISSEVPQNLSASRPQDRQFILSSKKLLLSDSGFYLCAWATSGRANEQFFGPGTRLTVL.

This sequence joins TRBV20-1 and TRBJ1-1; D is unresolved. The length of the CDR3 is 10 residues. V was clipped by 1 base and J by 7 bases, with 4 bases between them. Germline V gene lookup returns CDR1 DFQATT and CDR2 SNEGSKA (reference sequence). The CDR3 spells CSARGYEAFF. CDR3 nucleotides: TGCAGTGCTAGAGGTTATGAAGCTTTCTTT.

This clone turned up a few times. The genes are TRBV11-2 and TRBJ2-6; TRBD1 aligns across 8 bases. The J segment lost 10 bases and the V segment lost 0 bases, leaving 5 bases of the junction unmatched. The CDR3 is 15 amino acids. Germline assignment: CDR1 SGHAT and CDR2 FQNNGV. CDR3 in DNA: TGTGCCAGCAGCTTAGATCGACAGGGGAGAAACGTCCTGACTTTC. Protein product: CASSLDRQGRNVLTF.

This clone was detected only a few times. The genes are TRBV7-8 and TRBJ2-7; D perhaps matches TRBD1 (6 bases). This CDR3 region has 15 residues. CDR1 SGHVS and CDR2 FQNEAQ come from the germline V gene. Trimming cost V 4 bases and J 3 bases, with 16 bases left between them. CDR3: CASSSGDIVVYEQYF. The CDR3 nucleotides read TGTGCCAGCAGCTCAGGGGACATAGTGGTCTACGAGCAGTACTTC.

This chain joins TRBV13 and TRBJ2-1; 13 nucleotides match TRBD2. The CDR3 is made up of 20 amino acids. The germline V gene has CDR1 PRHDT and CDR2 FYEKMQ (reference sequence). V dropped 1 base and J dropped 9; count of bases not matched to a gene: 18. In nucleotides, the CDR3 is TGTGCCAGCAGCTTAGCGGGGAGGGGACTAGCGGGAAGTCTTGTTCCTGAGCAGTTCTTC. It translates to CASSLAGRGLAGSLVPEQFF.

J is TRBJ1-2 and V is TRBV4-2; 7 bases align to TRBD1. Germline trimming cut 5 bases from V and 3 bases from J; bases unmatched to any gene: 15. The length of the CDR3 is 17 residues. Germline values: CDR1 LGHNA, CDR2 YNFKEQ. CDR3 region: CASSSSQIGGAYYGYTF. In DNA form, the CDR3 reads TGTGCCAGCAGCTCAAGTCAGATAGGGGGCGCCTACTATGGCTACACCTTC.

The rearrangement joins TRBV5-1 to TRBJ1-1; TRBD1 matches 7 bases. Germline loops: CDR1 SGHRS, CDR2 YFSETQ. V trimming: 6 bases; J trimming: 0 bases; junction bases outside the gene matches: 14. The CDR3 is 17 residues long. CDR3 protein: CASKTPIPGQMNTEAFF. The CDR3 region has the DNA TGCGCCAGCAAGACTCCTATACCGGGACAGATGAACACTGAAGCTTTCTTT.

This clone was observed a handful of times. This rearrangement joins TRBV2 to TRBJ2-3; 7 bases match TRBD2. In germline, CDR1 is SNHLY, CDR2 FYNNEI. The CDR3 runs to 15 residues. V shed 3 bases, J shed 1 base, and the junction held 4 bases outside the gene matches. CDR3 residues: CASSDGRRGTDTQYF. The DNA of the CDR3 is TGTGCCAGCAGTGACGGGAGGCGGGGCACAGATACGCAGTATTTT.